The entry that follows covers one T cell receptor beta chain sequence. Its antigen is unidentified. Method: immunoSEQ multiplex PCR; TCRdb's copy keeps in-frame clones and lacks some. Among 2 million to 2.5 million clones listed, less than 95% were seen once. These data originate in a study of shared clonotypes between healthy human individuals. Overall study: In total, the donors were a couple of women and a few men aged 18 to 49.

The CDR3 contains 16 residues. V was clipped by 5 bases and J by 1 base; unmatched bases: 9. Germline V gene data show CDR1 as KGHSH and CDR2 as LQKENI. Notes on the study in general: A small donor pool kept down the genetic and exposure-history diversity that was represented.

The study separated CD4+ cells into CD45RA+ naive and CD45RA-negative memory subsets. The clonotype comes from a man in his late teens or twenties in good health. Some clones in this sample may be carry-over from other donors' samples. Sequenced material: naive CD4+ T cells from PBMCs. The subset: CD45RA+ positively selected. V usage is TRBV18 and J usage is TRBJ1-1, with 8 positions matching TRBD1. DNA of the CDR3: TGTGCCAGCTCAAAGTGGACAGGGACGTCGAACACTGAAGCTTTCTTT. As protein: CASSKWTGTSNTEAFF.